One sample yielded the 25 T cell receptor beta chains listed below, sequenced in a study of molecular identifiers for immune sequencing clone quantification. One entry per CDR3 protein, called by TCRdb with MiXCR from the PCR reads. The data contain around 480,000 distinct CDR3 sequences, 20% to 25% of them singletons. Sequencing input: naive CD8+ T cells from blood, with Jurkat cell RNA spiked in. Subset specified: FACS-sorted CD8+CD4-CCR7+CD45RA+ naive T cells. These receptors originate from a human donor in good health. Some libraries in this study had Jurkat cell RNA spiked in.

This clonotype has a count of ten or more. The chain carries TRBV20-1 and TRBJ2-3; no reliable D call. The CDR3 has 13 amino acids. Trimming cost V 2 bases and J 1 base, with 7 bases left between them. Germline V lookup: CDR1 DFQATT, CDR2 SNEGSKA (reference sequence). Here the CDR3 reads CSARSTRTDTQYF. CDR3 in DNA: TGCAGTGCTAGAAGTACCCGCACAGATACGCAGTATTTT.

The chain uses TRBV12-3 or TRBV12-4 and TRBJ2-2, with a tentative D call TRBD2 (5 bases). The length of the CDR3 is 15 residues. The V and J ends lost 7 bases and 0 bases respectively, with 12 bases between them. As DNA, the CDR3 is TGTGCCAGCACCGTGAGGGCTACGAACACCGGGGAGCTGTTTTTT. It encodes CASTVRATNTGELFF.

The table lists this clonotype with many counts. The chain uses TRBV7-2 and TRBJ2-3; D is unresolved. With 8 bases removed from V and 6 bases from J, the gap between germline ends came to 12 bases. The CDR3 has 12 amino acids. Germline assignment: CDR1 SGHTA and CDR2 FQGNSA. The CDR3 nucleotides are TGTGCCAGCTATTGGGGAACCGATACGCAGTATTTT. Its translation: CASYWGTDTQYF.

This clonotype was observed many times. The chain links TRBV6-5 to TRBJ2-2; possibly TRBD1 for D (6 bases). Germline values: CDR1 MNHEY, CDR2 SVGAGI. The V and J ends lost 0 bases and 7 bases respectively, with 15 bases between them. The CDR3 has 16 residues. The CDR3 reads CASSYSGTGTNGELFF. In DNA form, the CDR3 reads TGTGCCAGCAGTTACTCGGGAACAGGGACGAACGGGGAGCTGTTTTTT.

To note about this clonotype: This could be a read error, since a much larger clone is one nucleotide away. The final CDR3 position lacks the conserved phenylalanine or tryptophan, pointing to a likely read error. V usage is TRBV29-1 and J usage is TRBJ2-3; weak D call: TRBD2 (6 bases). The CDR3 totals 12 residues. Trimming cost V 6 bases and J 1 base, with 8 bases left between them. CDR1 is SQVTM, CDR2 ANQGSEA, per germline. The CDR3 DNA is TGCAGCGTGGGCGGGGGCACAGATACGCAGTATCTT. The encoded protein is CSVGGGTDTQYL.

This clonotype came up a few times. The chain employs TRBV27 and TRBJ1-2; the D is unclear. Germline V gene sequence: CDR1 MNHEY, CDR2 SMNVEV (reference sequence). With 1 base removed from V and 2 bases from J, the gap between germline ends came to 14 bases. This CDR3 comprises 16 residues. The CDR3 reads CASSLLSPSGNYGYTF. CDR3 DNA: TGTGCCAGCAGTTTATTGTCGCCCAGCGGAAACTATGGCTACACCTTC.

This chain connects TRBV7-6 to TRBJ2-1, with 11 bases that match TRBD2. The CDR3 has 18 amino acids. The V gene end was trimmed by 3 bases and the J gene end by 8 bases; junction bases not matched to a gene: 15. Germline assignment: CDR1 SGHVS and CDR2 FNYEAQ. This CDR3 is CASSFKPLAGGPLDEQFF. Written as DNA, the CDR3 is TGTGCCAGCAGCTTCAAACCCTTAGCGGGAGGGCCCTTGGATGAGCAGTTCTTC.

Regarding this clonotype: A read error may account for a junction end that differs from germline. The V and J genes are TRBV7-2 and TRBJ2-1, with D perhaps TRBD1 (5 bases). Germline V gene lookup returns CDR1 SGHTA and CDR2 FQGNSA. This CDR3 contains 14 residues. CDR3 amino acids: CAGSLQATYNEQFF. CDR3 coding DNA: TGTGCCGGCAGCTTACAGGCGACCTACAATGAGCAGTTCTTC.

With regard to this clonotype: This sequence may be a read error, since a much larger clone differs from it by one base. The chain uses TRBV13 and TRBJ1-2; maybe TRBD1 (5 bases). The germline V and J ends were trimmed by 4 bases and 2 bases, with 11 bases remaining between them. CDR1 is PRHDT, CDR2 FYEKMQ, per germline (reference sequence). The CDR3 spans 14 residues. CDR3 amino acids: CASSSGRGNYGYTF. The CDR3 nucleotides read TGTGCCAGCAGCTCCGGACGGGGGAACTATGGCTACACCTTC.

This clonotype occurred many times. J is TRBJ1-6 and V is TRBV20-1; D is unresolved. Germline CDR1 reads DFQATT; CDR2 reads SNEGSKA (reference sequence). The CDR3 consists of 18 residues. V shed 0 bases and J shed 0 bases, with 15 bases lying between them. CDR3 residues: CSARDEGLTSSYNSPLHF. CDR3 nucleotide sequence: TGCAGTGCTAGAGATGAGGGTCTAACTAGCTCCTATAATTCACCCCTCCACTTT.

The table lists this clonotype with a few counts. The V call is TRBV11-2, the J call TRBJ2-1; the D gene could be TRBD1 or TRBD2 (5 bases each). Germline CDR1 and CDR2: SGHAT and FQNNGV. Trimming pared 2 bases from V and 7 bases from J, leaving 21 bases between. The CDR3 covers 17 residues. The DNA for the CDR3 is TGTGCCAGCAGCTTACCCCCCGGCAGGGTGGAGGATAATGAGCAGTTCTTC. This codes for CASSLPPGRVEDNEQFF. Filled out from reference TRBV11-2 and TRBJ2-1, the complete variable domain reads EAGVAQSPRYKIIEKRQSVAFWCNPISGHATLYWYQQILGQGPKLLIQFQNNGVVDDSQLPKDRFSAERLKGVDSTLKIQPAKLEDSAVYLCASSLPPGRVEDNEQFFGPGTRLTVL.

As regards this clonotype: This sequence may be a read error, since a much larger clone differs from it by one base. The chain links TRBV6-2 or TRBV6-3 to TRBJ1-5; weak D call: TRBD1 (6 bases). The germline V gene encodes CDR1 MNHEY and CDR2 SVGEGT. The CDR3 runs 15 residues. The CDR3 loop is CAGSSYQDSRQPQHF. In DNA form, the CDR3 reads TGTGCCGGCAGTTCCTACCAGGACAGTAGGCAGCCCCAGCATTTT.

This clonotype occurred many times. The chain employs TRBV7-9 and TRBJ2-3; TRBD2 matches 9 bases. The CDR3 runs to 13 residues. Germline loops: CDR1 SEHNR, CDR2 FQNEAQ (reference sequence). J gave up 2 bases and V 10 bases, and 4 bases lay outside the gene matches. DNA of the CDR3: TGTGCCACCTTAGCGGGAGCCACAGATACGCAGTATTTT. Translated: CATLAGATDTQYF.

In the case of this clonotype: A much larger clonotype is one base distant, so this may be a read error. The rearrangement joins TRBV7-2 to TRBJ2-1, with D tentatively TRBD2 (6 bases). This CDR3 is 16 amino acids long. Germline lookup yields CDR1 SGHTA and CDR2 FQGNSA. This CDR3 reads CASSSAGLNSCNEQFF. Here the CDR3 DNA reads TGTGCCAGCAGCTCCGCGGGGCTAAACTCCTGCAATGAGCAGTTCTTC.

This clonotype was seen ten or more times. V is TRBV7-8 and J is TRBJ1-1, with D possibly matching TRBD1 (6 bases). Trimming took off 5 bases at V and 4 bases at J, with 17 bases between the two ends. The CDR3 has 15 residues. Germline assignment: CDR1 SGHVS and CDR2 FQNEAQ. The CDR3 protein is CASSPWGGRLTEAFF. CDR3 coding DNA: TGTGCCAGCAGCCCCTGGGGGGGCCGGCTCACTGAAGCTTTCTTT.

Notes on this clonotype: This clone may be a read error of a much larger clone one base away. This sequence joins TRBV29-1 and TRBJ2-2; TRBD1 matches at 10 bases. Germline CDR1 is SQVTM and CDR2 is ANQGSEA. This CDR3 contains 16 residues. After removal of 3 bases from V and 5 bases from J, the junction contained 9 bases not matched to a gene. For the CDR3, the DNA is TGCAGCGTTGAGGAATGGGGGACAGGGGTGACCGGGGAGCTGTTTTTT. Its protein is CSVEEWGTGVTGELFF.

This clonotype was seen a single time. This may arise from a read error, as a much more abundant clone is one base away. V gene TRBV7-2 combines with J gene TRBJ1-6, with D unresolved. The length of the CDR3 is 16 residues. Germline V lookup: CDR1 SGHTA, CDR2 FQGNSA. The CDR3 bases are TGTGCCGGCAGCTTAGCGACCCCATCCTATAATTCACCCCTCCACTTT. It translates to CAGSLATPSYNSPLHF. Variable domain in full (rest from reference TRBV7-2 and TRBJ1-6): GAGVSQSPSNKVTEKGKDVELRCDPISGHTALYWYRQSLGQGLEFLIYFQGNSAPDKSGLPSDRFSAERTGGSVSTLTIQRTQQEDSAVYLCAGSLATPSYNSPLHFGNGTRLTVT.

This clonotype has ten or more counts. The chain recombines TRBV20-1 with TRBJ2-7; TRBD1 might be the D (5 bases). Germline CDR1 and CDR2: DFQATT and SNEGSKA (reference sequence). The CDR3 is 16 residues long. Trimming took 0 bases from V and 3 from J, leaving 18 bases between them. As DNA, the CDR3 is TGCAGTGCTAGAGATGATAGGGCAGGGCGGATCTACGAGCAGTACTTC. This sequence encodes CSARDDRAGRIYEQYF.

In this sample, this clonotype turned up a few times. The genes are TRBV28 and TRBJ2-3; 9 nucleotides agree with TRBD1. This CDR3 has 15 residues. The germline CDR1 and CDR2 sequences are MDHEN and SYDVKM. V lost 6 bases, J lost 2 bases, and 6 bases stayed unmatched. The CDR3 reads CASSRQGDDTDTQYF. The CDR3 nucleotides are TGTGCCAGCAGCCGACAGGGGGATGACACAGATACGCAGTATTTT.

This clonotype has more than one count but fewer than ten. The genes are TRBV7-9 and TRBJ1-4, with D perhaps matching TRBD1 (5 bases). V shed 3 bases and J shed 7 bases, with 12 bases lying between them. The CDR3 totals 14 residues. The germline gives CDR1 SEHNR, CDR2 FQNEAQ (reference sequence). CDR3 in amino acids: CASSFVEGFEKLFF. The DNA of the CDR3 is TGTGCCAGCAGCTTCGTTGAGGGGTTTGAAAAACTGTTTTTT.

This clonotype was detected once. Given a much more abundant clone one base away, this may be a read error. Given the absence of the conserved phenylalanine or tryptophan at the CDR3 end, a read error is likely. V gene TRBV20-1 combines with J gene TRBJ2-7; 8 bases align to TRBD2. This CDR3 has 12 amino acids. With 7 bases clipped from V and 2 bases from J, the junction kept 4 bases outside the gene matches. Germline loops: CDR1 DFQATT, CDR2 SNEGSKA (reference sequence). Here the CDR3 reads CSVGTSPYEQYL. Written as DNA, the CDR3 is TGCAGTGTGGGGACTAGTCCCTACGAGCAGTACCTC.

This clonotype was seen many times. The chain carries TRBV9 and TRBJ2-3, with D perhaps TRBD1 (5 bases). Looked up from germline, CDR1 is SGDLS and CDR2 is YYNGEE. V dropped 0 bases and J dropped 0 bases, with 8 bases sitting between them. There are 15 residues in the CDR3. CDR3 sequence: CASSVAGFSTDTQYF. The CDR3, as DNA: TGTGCCAGCAGCGTAGCAGGGTTCAGCACAGATACGCAGTATTTT.

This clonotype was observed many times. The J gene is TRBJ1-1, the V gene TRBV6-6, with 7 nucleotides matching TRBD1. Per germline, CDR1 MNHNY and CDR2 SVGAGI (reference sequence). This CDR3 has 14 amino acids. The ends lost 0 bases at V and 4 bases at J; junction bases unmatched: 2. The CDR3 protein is CASSYSGQLTEAFF. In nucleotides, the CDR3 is TGTGCCAGCAGTTACTCGGGACAGCTCACTGAAGCTTTCTTT.

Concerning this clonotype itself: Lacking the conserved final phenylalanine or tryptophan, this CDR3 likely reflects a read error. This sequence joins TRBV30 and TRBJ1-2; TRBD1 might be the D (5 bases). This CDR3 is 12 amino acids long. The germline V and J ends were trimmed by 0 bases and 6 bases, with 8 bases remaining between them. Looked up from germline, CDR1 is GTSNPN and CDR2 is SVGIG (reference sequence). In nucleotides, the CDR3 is TGTGCCTGGAGTGTACAGGCGGATGGCTACACCCTC. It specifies CAWSVQADGYTL.

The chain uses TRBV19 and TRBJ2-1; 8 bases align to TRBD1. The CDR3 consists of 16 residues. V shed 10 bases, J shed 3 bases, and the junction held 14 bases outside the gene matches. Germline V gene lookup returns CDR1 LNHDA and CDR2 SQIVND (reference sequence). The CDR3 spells CATAPDGQGYYNEQFF. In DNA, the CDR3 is TGTGCCACCGCCCCGGATGGACAGGGATACTACAATGAGCAGTTCTTC.